One sample yielded the 17 T cell receptor beta chains listed below, sequenced in a study of blood T cell repertoires in COVID-19. Sequencing was performed with immunoSEQ multiplex PCR; in TCRdb, only in-frame clones are kept and a portion is missing. The table lists around 500,000 clones, less than 90% of them singletons. The sample taken for sequencing was PBMCs or T cells enriched from blood (not recorded which). These receptors originate from a woman aged 55-69 years who had recovered from COVID-19.

The chain has TRBV19 and TRBJ1-2, with D uncertain. Trimming removed 7 bases at V and 0 bases at J, with 9 bases between. This CDR3 has 13 amino acids. From germline, CDR1 is LNHDA and CDR2 SQIVND (reference sequence). The CDR3 DNA is TGTGCCAGTAAAGAGGGCCCTAACTATGGCTACACCTTC. Translation gives CASKEGPNYGYTF.

V usage is TRBV4-1 and J usage is TRBJ1-4; D not certain. Germline assignment: CDR1 MGHRA and CDR2 YSYEKL. Trimming removed 1 base from V and 4 bases from J, with 7 bases in between. The CDR3 runs 14 residues. CDR3 coding DNA: TGCGCCAGCAGCCAAGGCCAGATTAATGAAAAACTGTTTTTT. Its translation is CASSQGQINEKLFF.

The chain combines TRBV30 with TRBJ1-2; 7 bases match TRBD1. The J segment lost 4 bases and the V segment lost 2 bases, leaving 4 bases of the junction unmatched. The CDR3 is 13 residues long. The V gene's germline CDR1 is GTSNPN and CDR2 SVGIG (reference sequence). The CDR3 loop is CAWSPGTVYGYTF. CDR3 nucleotide sequence: TGTGCCTGGAGTCCCGGGACAGTCTATGGCTACACCTTC.

The sample holds a few counts of this clone. The chain has TRBV2 and TRBJ1-4; 9 bases fit TRBD1. The germline CDR1 and CDR2 sequences are SNHLY and FYNNEI. The CDR3 runs to 14 residues. After removal of 6 bases from V and 8 bases from J, the junction contained 7 bases not matched to a gene. This CDR3 is CASRAYRGPEKLFF. As DNA, the CDR3 is TGTGCCAGCAGAGCCTACAGGGGGCCGGAAAAACTGTTTTTT.

This chain uses TRBV19 with TRBJ2-5; 7 nucleotides agree with TRBD2. The CDR3 spans 13 residues. Unmatched junction bases numbered 2, after V lost 5 bases and J lost 2 bases. In germline, CDR1 is LNHDA, CDR2 SQIVND (reference sequence). This CDR3 is CASSRGLQETQYF. Here the CDR3 DNA reads TGTGCCAGTAGTCGGGGACTACAAGAGACCCAGTACTTC.

Many counts were recorded for this clone. The chain couples TRBV19 to TRBJ1-3, with no clear D. In germline, CDR1 is LNHDA, CDR2 SQIVND (reference sequence). This CDR3 is built from 11 residues. With 3 bases removed from V and 7 bases from J, the gap between germline ends came to 4 bases. CDR3 sequence: CASSIRNTIYF. CDR3 in DNA: TGTGCCAGTAGTATTCGGAACACCATATATTTT.

The chain combines TRBV7-2 with TRBJ2-3, with TRBD2 identical over 10 bases. Per the germline V gene, CDR1 is SGHTA and CDR2 is FQGNSA. The CDR3 is 13 amino acids. Trimming took 8 bases from V and 6 from J; bases not matched to a gene: 5. The CDR3 region is CASLSGGPDTQYF. The CDR3 DNA reads TGTGCCAGCCTTAGCGGGGGGCCTGATACGCAGTATTTT.

This clone appeared a single time. The genes are TRBV28 and TRBJ1-1, with 11 bases matching TRBD1. There are 14 residues in the CDR3. CDR1 and CDR2 from the germline V gene are MDHEN and SYDVKM. V lost 5 bases and J lost 5; bases outside the gene matches: 4. This chain's CDR3 is CASSPDRGQTEAFF. The CDR3 nucleotides read TGTGCCAGCAGTCCGGACAGGGGGCAAACTGAAGCTTTCTTT. Looking up the rest from reference TRBV28 and TRBJ1-1 gives the full variable domain: DVKVTQSSRYLVKRTGEKVFLECVQDMDHENMFWYRQDPGLGLRLIYFSYDVKMKEKGDIPEGYSVSREKKERFSLILESASTNQTSMYLCASSPDRGQTEAFFGQGTRLTVV.

The rearrangement uses TRBV19 and TRBJ1-1; 8 nucleotides match TRBD1. The CDR3 length is 13 residues. CDR1 LNHDA and CDR2 SQIVND come from the germline V gene (reference sequence). Trimming removed 4 bases from V and 7 bases from J; junction bases left unmatched: 5. The CDR3 spells CASSTPGQDEAFF. As DNA, the CDR3 is TGTGCCAGTAGTACACCGGGACAGGATGAAGCTTTCTTT.

The V gene is TRBV20-1, the J gene TRBJ2-1; D might be TRBD2 (5 bases). Trimming took off 4 bases at V and 9 bases at J, with 10 bases between the two ends. Germline-derived CDR1 and CDR2 are DFQATT and SNEGSKA (reference sequence). CDR3 size: 11 residues. As DNA, the CDR3 is TGCAGTGCTACTAGCCGGGGTGAGCAGTTCTTC. This sequence encodes CSATSRGEQFF.

This clone came up a few times. The V gene is TRBV19, the J gene TRBJ1-5; D is uncertain. Deletions cut 6 bases from V and 1 base from J, with 7 bases between. Germline CDR1 is LNHDA and CDR2 is SQIVND (reference sequence). The CDR3 runs to 13 residues. The CDR3 nucleotides read TGTGCCAGTAGCGTTCAGAGCAATCAGCCCCAGCATTTT. Amino acid sequence: CASSVQSNQPQHF.

This clone was found once. This chain uses TRBV27 with TRBJ1-2, with 11 bases lining up with TRBD1. From germline, CDR1 is MNHEY and CDR2 SMNVEV (reference sequence). The CDR3 covers 15 residues. The trim removed 6 bases at V and 8 bases at J, leaving 11 bases unmatched. This chain's CDR3 is CASRTSGTGGRGYTF. The CDR3 DNA reads TGTGCCAGCAGGACTTCCGGGACAGGGGGTAGAGGCTACACCTTC.

In DNA, the CDR3 is TGTGCCATCAGCCAGACTCAGGGGGGTAACACTGAAGCTTTCTTT. Protein product: CAISQTQGGNTEAFF. V gene TRBV10-3 combines with J gene TRBJ1-1, with TRBD1 matching 7 bases. Looked up from germline, CDR1 is ENHRY and CDR2 is SYGVKD. The CDR3 consists of 15 residues. The trim removed 6 bases at V and 2 bases at J, leaving 9 bases unmatched.

This clone showed up just once. The rearrangement joins TRBV12-3 or TRBV12-4 to TRBJ2-4, with D maybe TRBD1 (6 bases). V lost 3 bases to trimming and J lost 15 bases, with 15 bases between them. CDR3 length: 12 amino acids. The CDR3 reads CASSFSPGATYF. CDR3 in DNA: TGTGCCAGCAGTTTTAGTCCAGGGGCGACGTACTTC.

The rearrangement uses TRBV4-1 and TRBJ2-1; D uncertain. The germline V and J ends were trimmed by 1 base and 4 bases, with 17 bases remaining between them. This CDR3 contains 17 residues. Germline assignment: CDR1 MGHRA and CDR2 YSYEKL. DNA of the CDR3: TGCGCCAGCAGCCAAGTCGGCACCCCTGGGCCGTACAATGAGCAGTTCTTC. It yields the protein CASSQVGTPGPYNEQFF.

The chain employs TRBV24-1 and TRBJ2-5; the match to TRBD2 covers 12 bases. The CDR3 contains 15 residues. Germline V gene lookup returns CDR1 KGHDR and CDR2 SFDVKD. J gave up 2 bases and V 7 bases, and 4 bases lay outside the gene matches. CDR3 nucleotide sequence: TGTGCCACCAGCCGGACTAGCGGGGCGCAAGAGACCCAGTACTTC. Translated, it gives CATSRTSGAQETQYF.

The rearrangement joins TRBV28 to TRBJ1-3, with TRBD1 matching over 8 bases. Looked up from germline, CDR1 is MDHEN and CDR2 is SYDVKM. V shed 5 bases and J 5 bases; nucleotides not matched to a gene: 5. The CDR3 has 14 residues. CDR3 protein: CASSGQGRRNTIYF. CDR3 in DNA: TGTGCCAGCAGTGGACAGGGTAGGAGAAACACCATATATTTT.